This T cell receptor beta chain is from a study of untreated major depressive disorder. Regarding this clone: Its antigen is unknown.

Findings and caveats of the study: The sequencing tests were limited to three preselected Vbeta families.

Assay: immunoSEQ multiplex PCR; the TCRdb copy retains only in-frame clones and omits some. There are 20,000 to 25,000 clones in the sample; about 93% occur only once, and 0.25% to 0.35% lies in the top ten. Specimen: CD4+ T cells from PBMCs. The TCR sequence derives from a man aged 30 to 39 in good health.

CDR3 nucleotide sequence: TGTGCCAGCAGCTGGACTGCCTCTGGGGCCAACGTCCTGACTTTC. Translation gives CASSWTASGANVLTF. The J gene is TRBJ2-6, the V gene TRBV7-9; tentative D call: TRBD2 (5 bases). Germline values: CDR1 SEHNR, CDR2 FQNEAQ (reference sequence). This CDR3 region has 15 residues. V lost 4 bases and J lost 0, with 7 bases in between.